This TCR beta chain was found in a study of blood T cell repertoires in COVID-19. Study-wide context: Specimens from acute and convalescent COVID-19 originated in the United States, Italy and Spain.

The table came from immunoSEQ multiplex PCR; TCRdb's copy has only in-frame clones and leaves some out. This table has under 300,000 clones, 85% appearing once. Germline V lookup: CDR1 KGHSH, CDR2 LQKENI. Between the trimmed V and J ends, which lost 5 bases and 0 bases, there was a span of 19 bases. CDR3 length: 17 residues. The chain couples TRBV18 to TRBJ1-2, with TRBD1 as a possible D gene (6 bases). The specimen was peripheral blood. The receptor was derived from a human donor in a cohort sampled during active COVID-19. CDR3 loop: CASSSIPGQIANYGYTF. The CDR3 region has the DNA TGTGCCAGCTCATCAATACCTGGACAGATTGCTAACTATGGCTACACCTTC.